One sample yielded the 32 T cell receptor beta chains listed below, sequenced in a study of T-cell memory formation after mild COVID-19. Each CDR3 protein gets one entry after TCRdb re-called the 5' RACE reads with MiXCR. The repertoire consists of 550,000 to 600,000 distinct CDR3 sequences, with roughly 20% occurring once and the leading ten covering approximately 8.4%. Specimen: PBMCs or a T cell subset sorted from them (not recorded which). The receptor set was obtained from an adult woman who had mild COVID-19 (a few samples of this study predate the infection). Cell type and time point are not known.

The V and J genes are TRBV3-2 and TRBJ2-3; TRBD2 is the table's D call and was not checked against the DNA. TRBV3-2 is termed a pseudogene. This CDR3 spans 17 amino acids. CDR3 in DNA: TGTGCCAGCAGCTACGGGGGAAGCGGGAGGGCCCCAGATACGCAGTATTTT. Translated, it gives CASSYGGSGRAPDTQYF.

This clonotype turned up a few times. The chain recombines TRBV7-2 with TRBJ1-3; D unresolved. Germline V lookup: CDR1 SGHTA, CDR2 FQGNSA. With 5 bases removed from V and 0 bases from J, the gap between germline ends came to 14 bases. The CDR3 has 16 amino acids. The CDR3 sequence is CASSPIGRSSGNTIYF. The CDR3 coding sequence is TGTGCCAGCAGCCCGATTGGACGGAGCTCTGGAAACACCATATATTTT.

The genes are TRBV7-9 and TRBJ1-6, with 10 bases lining up with TRBD1. Germline CDR1 and CDR2: SEHNR and FQNEAQ (reference sequence). V lost 1 base to trimming and J lost 9 bases; unmatched junction nucleotides: 3. The CDR3 runs to 15 residues. The CDR3 DNA is TGTGCCAGCAGCTTAGTAGGGACAGGGGCTTCACCCCTCCACTTT. Protein: CASSLVGTGASPLHF. The full variable domain, its missing parts supplied by reference TRBV7-9 and TRBJ1-6, is DTGVSQNPRHKITKRGQNVTFRCDPISEHNRLYWYRQTLGQGPEFLTYFQNEAQLEKSRLLSDRFSAERPKGSFSTLEIQRTEQGDSAMYLCASSLVGTGASPLHFGNGTRLTVT.

V gene TRBV6-2 or TRBV6-3 combines with J gene TRBJ2-1, with 7 bases lining up with TRBD2. The V and J ends lost 6 bases and 7 bases, in that order; junction bases with no gene match: 12. The length of the CDR3 is 15 residues. Looked up from germline, CDR1 is MNHEY and CDR2 is SVGEGT. CDR3 residues: CASRGREANENEQFF. CDR3 nucleotide sequence: TGTGCCAGCAGGGGGAGGGAGGCAAACGAAAATGAGCAGTTCTTC.

This chain links TRBV6-5 with TRBJ2-5; TRBD1 matches 9 bases. The CDR3 consists of 15 residues. The V segment lost 6 bases and the J segment 5 bases; nucleotides outside the gene matches: 10. CDR1 is MNHEY, CDR2 SVGAGI, per germline. CDR3 in DNA: TGTGCCAGCAGCCCCACAGGGGGCCCGCGGGAGACCCAGTACTTC. It encodes CASSPTGGPRETQYF.

V and J are TRBV19 and TRBJ2-5; tentatively, D is TRBD1 (6 bases). Germline V gives CDR1 LNHDA, CDR2 SQIVND (reference sequence). V lost 6 bases, J lost 0 bases, and 11 bases lay in between. The CDR3 has 14 amino acids. As DNA, the CDR3 is TGTGCCAGTAGCCCGGGACACAACCAAGAGACCCAGTACTTC. It encodes CASSPGHNQETQYF.

The chain recombines TRBV12-3 or TRBV12-4 with TRBJ1-1, with D maybe TRBD1 (5 bases). This CDR3 region has 16 residues. Trimming took 4 bases from V and 4 from J, leaving 19 bases between them. The CDR3 DNA reads TGTGCCAGCAGTTCCCCCGGGATAGGGGTTTTCACTGAAGCTTTCTTT. Its translation: CASSSPGIGVFTEAFF.

This clonotype has only a few counts. The V gene is TRBV18, the J gene TRBJ1-1; no clear D gene. The CDR3 sequence is 14 residues long. V gave up 3 bases and J gave up 4 bases, with 12 bases separating them. Germline loops: CDR1 KGHSH, CDR2 LQKENI. CDR3 DNA sequence: TGTGCCAGCTCACCGGGCCCAGAAAGCACTGAAGCTTTCTTT. Translated, it gives CASSPGPESTEAFF.

This clonotype was counted ten times or more. The chain carries TRBV18 and TRBJ2-7; 9 positions agree with TRBD2. The CDR3 loop spans 13 amino acids. The germline V gene encodes CDR1 KGHSH and CDR2 LQKENI. V trimming: 8 bases; J trimming: 2 bases; junction bases outside the gene matches: 4. In nucleotides, the CDR3 is TGTGCCAGCCATAGCGGGGGAGCCTACGAGCAGTACTTC. Translation: CASHSGGAYEQYF.

The chain combines TRBV19 with TRBJ2-1, with D perhaps TRBD2 (5 bases). V was clipped by 3 bases and J by 5 bases, with 20 bases between them. The CDR3 consists of 17 residues. Per germline, CDR1 LNHDA and CDR2 SQIVND (reference sequence). The CDR3 is CASSMRAIASLHNEQFF. CDR3 DNA sequence: TGTGCCAGTAGTATGAGGGCAATAGCGTCCCTCCACAATGAGCAGTTCTTC.

Turning to this clonotype: At one of its ends the junction is not consistent with the germline gene, which may arise from a read error. V usage is TRBV5-6 and J usage is TRBJ2-7, with D perhaps assigned TRBD1 or TRBD2 (5 bases each). Germline V CDR1 and CDR2: SGHDT, YYEEEE. The length of the CDR3 is 14 residues. The CDR3, as DNA: TGTGCCAGCAGCTTACGGGACCTCCTGGGGCCCGCGGACTTC. This encodes CASSLRDLLGPADF.

The chain is built from TRBV5-4 and TRBJ2-3, with D perhaps TRBD2 (5 bases). The germline V gene encodes CDR1 SGHNT and CDR2 YYREEE (reference sequence). Trimming stripped 4 bases from V and 4 bases from J, with 13 bases between. This CDR3 region has 14 residues. For the CDR3, the DNA is TGTGCCAGCAGCGCGAGGACTCTGCCAGATACGCAGTATTTT. Its protein is CASSARTLPDTQYF.

The J gene is TRBJ2-7, the V gene TRBV2; tentatively, D is TRBD1 (5 bases). V dropped 1 base and J dropped 4 bases, with 8 bases sitting between them. Germline CDR1 SNHLY, CDR2 FYNNEI. CDR3 length: 13 residues. For the CDR3, the DNA is TGTGCCAGCAGTGAAGTCAGGGATTACGAGCAGTACTTC. Protein product: CASSEVRDYEQYF.

V and J are TRBV20-1 and TRBJ2-5, with D perhaps TRBD1 (5 bases). The CDR3 spans 12 residues. The germline V gene has CDR1 DFQATT and CDR2 SNEGSKA (reference sequence). Trimming removed 0 bases from V and 5 bases from J, with 7 bases in between. This CDR3 reads CSARESGETQYF. Written as DNA, the CDR3 is TGCAGTGCTAGAGAGTCAGGGGAGACCCAGTACTTC.

The V and J genes are TRBV4-1 and TRBJ2-7; D is unclear. Trimming removed 3 bases from V and 0 bases from J, with 12 bases in between. This CDR3 region has 15 residues. Germline loops: CDR1 MGHRA, CDR2 YSYEKL. This CDR3 reads CASSQTASPSYEQYF. CDR3 DNA sequence: TGCGCCAGCAGCCAGACCGCCTCCCCCTCCTACGAGCAGTACTTC.

The sample holds a few counts of this clonotype. This rearrangement joins TRBV2 to TRBJ2-3; D possibly corresponds to TRBD2 (6 bases). The CDR3 contains 12 residues. V dropped 5 bases and J dropped 14 bases, with 17 bases sitting between them. The germline gives CDR1 SNHLY, CDR2 FYNNEI. CDR3 nucleotide sequence: TGTGCCAGCAGTCCCTTAGCGGCCACGGGGTATTTT. Its protein is CASSPLAATGYF.

The chain couples TRBV29-1 to TRBJ1-1; perhaps TRBD1 as D (5 bases). CDR1 is SQVTM, CDR2 ANQGSEA, per germline. CDR3 size: 12 residues. Trimming took off 6 bases at V and 5 bases at J, with 13 bases between the two ends. The DNA of the CDR3 is TGCAGCGTCGGGGAGGGGAGGACTGAAGCTTTCTTT. This sequence encodes CSVGEGRTEAFF.

This clonotype came up a few times. The CDR3 nucleotides read TGTGCCAGCTCACCACCGGGGACAGGCGAGCAGTACTTC. Translating it yields CASSPPGTGEQYF. The chain combines TRBV18 with TRBJ2-7; 8 bases line up with TRBD1. V lost 0 bases to trimming and J lost 6 bases; unmatched junction nucleotides: 1. Per germline, CDR1 KGHSH and CDR2 LQKENI. The CDR3 is 13 amino acids. The whole variable domain, filled in from reference TRBV18 and TRBJ2-7, reads NAGVMQNPRHLVRRRGQEARLRCSPMKGHSHVYWYRQLPEEGLKFMVYLQKENIIDESGMPKERFSAEFPKEGPSILRIQQVVRGDSAAYFCASSPPGTGEQYFGPGTRLTVT.

The chain uses TRBV20-1 and TRBJ2-1; D remains unclear. The germline gives CDR1 DFQATT, CDR2 SNEGSKA (reference sequence). The V gene lost 3 bases and the J gene lost 2 bases, with 11 bases spanning the gap. The CDR3 sequence is 14 residues long. CDR3 sequence (DNA): TGCAGTGCTAGGGGAATGGTAACCTACAATGAGCAGTTCTTC. Protein product: CSARGMVTYNEQFF.

This clonotype has only a few counts. The rearrangement links TRBV7-8 to TRBJ1-1; D is perhaps TRBD1 (5 bases). Trimming removed 4 bases from V and 5 bases from J, with 20 bases in between. In germline, CDR1 is SGHVS, CDR2 FQNEAQ. The CDR3 has 16 amino acids. In DNA form, the CDR3 reads TGTGCCAGCAGCTCATTCCCGCAGGGAGTTGATACTGAAGCTTTCTTT. Its translation is CASSSFPQGVDTEAFF.

Only a few counts were recorded for this clonotype. The chain links TRBV29-1 to TRBJ1-2; 8 bases agree with TRBD1. The CDR3 sequence is 12 residues long. V gave up 8 bases and J gave up 7 bases; unmatched junction bases: 9. Germline CDR1 reads SQVTM; CDR2 reads ANQGSEA. CDR3 amino acids: CSTTPDRVGYTF. As DNA, the CDR3 is TGCAGCACCACCCCGGACAGGGTTGGCTACACCTTC.

This clonotype was detected a few times. The chain carries TRBV3-1 and TRBJ1-2; 8 bases match TRBD1. The junction had 8 bases not matched to a gene; V was cut back by 4 bases and J by 7 bases. This CDR3 has 14 residues. CDR1 is LGHDT, CDR2 YNNKEL, per germline (reference sequence). CDR3 residues: CASSPTGAAAGYTF. In DNA, the CDR3 is TGTGCCAGCAGCCCGACAGGGGCGGCGGCTGGCTACACCTTC.

This chain connects TRBV3-1 to TRBJ1-2; D gene ambiguous. The CDR3 loop spans 12 amino acids. V lost 1 base to trimming and J lost 7 bases, with 7 bases between them. Germline V lookup: CDR1 LGHDT, CDR2 YNNKEL (reference sequence). The CDR3 DNA reads TGTGCCAGCAGCCAAGCAAGGGCTGGCTACACCTTC. Translating it yields CASSQARAGYTF. The variable domain in full, completed from reference TRBV3-1 and TRBJ1-2, reads DTAVSQTPKYLVTQMGNDKSIKCEQNLGHDTMYWYKQDSKKFLKIMFSYNNKELIINETVPNRFSPKSPDKAHLNLHINSLELGDSAVYFCASSQARAGYTFGSGTRLTVV.

The chain has TRBV5-1 and TRBJ2-3, with 9 nucleotides matching TRBD2. This CDR3 spans 17 amino acids. The germline gives CDR1 SGHRS, CDR2 YFSETQ. After removal of 3 bases from V and 2 bases from J, the junction contained 10 bases not matched to a gene. CDR3 in amino acids: CASSWNGAGGPTDTQYF. In DNA, the CDR3 is TGCGCCAGCAGCTGGAACGGAGCGGGGGGTCCCACAGATACGCAGTATTTT.

The V and J genes are TRBV21-1 and TRBJ2-3; TRBD2, as called in the table, went unchecked against the DNA. TRBV21-1 constitutes a pseudogene. This CDR3 has 14 residues. DNA of the CDR3: TGTGCTCCCGTAGGACACAAGCGAGCAGATACGCAGTATTTT. As protein: CAPVGHKRADTQYF.

This clonotype was counted between two and nine times. This sequence joins TRBV5-1 and TRBJ1-2, with 12 bases lining up with TRBD1. CDR1 is SGHRS and CDR2 is YFSETQ in the germline V gene. The CDR3 spans 16 residues. With 5 bases clipped from V and 3 bases from J, the junction kept 8 bases outside the gene matches. The CDR3 DNA reads as TGCGCCAGCAGACAGGGGGACAGGGGGCTGCACTATGGCTACACCTTC. The encoded protein is CASRQGDRGLHYGYTF. The full variable domain, completed using reference TRBV5-1 and TRBJ1-2, is KAGVTQTPRYLIKTRGQQVTLSCSPISGHRSVSWYQQTPGQGLQFLFEYFSETQRNKGNFPGRFSGRQFSNSRSEMNVSTLELGDSALYLCASRQGDRGLHYGYTFGSGTRLTVV.

The chain uses TRBV20-1 and TRBJ1-1; D uncertain. V lost 3 bases to trimming and J lost 1 base, with 15 bases between them. Per germline, CDR1 DFQATT and CDR2 SNEGSKA (reference sequence). This CDR3 has 15 residues. The DNA for the CDR3 is TGCAGTGCTAGGTTCCGAGGGCTCGGGAACACTGAAGCTTTCTTT. Its translation: CSARFRGLGNTEAFF.

This clonotype was observed at least ten times. The rearrangement links TRBV6-1 to TRBJ2-2; D ambiguous. This CDR3 spans 17 amino acids. The V and J ends lost 6 bases and 1 base respectively, with 18 bases between them. Germline CDR1 and CDR2: MNHNS and SASEGT. This chain's CDR3 is CASSAPIGLQNTGELFF. The CDR3, as DNA: TGTGCCAGCAGCGCCCCTATTGGGTTACAGAACACCGGGGAGCTGTTTTTT.

This clonotype was seen more than once but under ten times. V and J are TRBV12-3 or TRBV12-4 and TRBJ2-5; unclear D gene. This CDR3 comprises 15 residues. The germline V and J ends were trimmed by 3 bases and 5 bases, with 16 bases remaining between them. Here the CDR3 DNA reads TGTGCCAGCAGTTTTGTGGCGGAGATGGGGGAGACCCAGTACTTC. This sequence encodes CASSFVAEMGETQYF.

The chain combines TRBV6-6 with TRBJ2-3; TRBD1 aligns across 9 bases. V was pared by 4 bases and J by 0 bases, with 8 bases of the junction left unmatched. Per the germline V gene, CDR1 is MNHNY and CDR2 is SVGAGI (reference sequence). The CDR3 spans 17 residues. CDR3 sequence (DNA): TGTGCCAGCAGTTCGGACAGGGGAAGACCTAGCACAGATACGCAGTATTTT. Translation: CASSSDRGRPSTDTQYF.

This clonotype has only a few counts. V is TRBV30 and J is TRBJ1-2; tentative D call: TRBD1 (6 bases). The CDR3 is 13 residues long. Trimming took off 2 bases at V and 8 bases at J, with 15 bases between the two ends. Germline V lookup: CDR1 GTSNPN, CDR2 SVGIG (reference sequence). CDR3 residues: CAWSKGGRGGYTF. CDR3 DNA: TGTGCCTGGAGTAAGGGGGGTCGGGGAGGCTACACCTTC.

This clonotype showed up many times. The J gene is TRBJ2-5, the V gene TRBV12-3 or TRBV12-4; D may be TRBD2 (7 bases). CDR3 length: 16 amino acids. Trimming shortened V by 6 bases and J by 2 bases, and 19 bases separated the two germline ends. The CDR3 sequence: CASRPSGGGSQETQYF. The CDR3 DNA reads as TGTGCCAGCAGGCCCTCGGGCGGGGGCTCTCAAGAGACCCAGTACTTC.